The 25 T cell receptor beta chains below were found in one sample sequenced in a study of blood T cell repertoires in COVID-19 (dated by TCRdb to 2019 to 2021). The receptor library was made with the immunoSEQ multiplex PCR assay. TCRdb carries this immuneACCESS record with in-frame sequences only. Its versions omit some clonotypes, under half of them owing to an unresolved V gene in the studies checked, with the rest unexplained. Here the sample has 100,000 to 120,000 clones; 85% occur a single time. The top ten constitute around 13% of the sample. Sequenced input: peripheral blood. The receptors here all came from a human donor in a cohort sampled during active COVID-19.

This clone was recorded a few times. The V gene is TRBV7-2, the J gene TRBJ2-2; 8 bases match TRBD1. V lost 5 bases and J lost 7; bases outside the gene matches: 6. This CDR3 comprises 14 residues. CDR1 is SGHTA and CDR2 is FQGNSA in the germline V gene. CDR3 sequence reads: CASSVQGAGGELFF. The DNA of the CDR3 is TGTGCCAGCAGCGTCCAGGGGGCTGGCGGGGAGCTGTTTTTT.

The chain links TRBV24-1 to TRBJ2-3; D might be TRBD2 (5 bases). The CDR3 consists of 15 residues. V was clipped by 2 bases and J by 4 bases, with 12 bases between them. Germline CDR1 is KGHDR and CDR2 is SFDVKD. The CDR3 bases are TGTGCCACCAGTGATTCTTCAGGAGGAGCAGATACGCAGTATTTT. Its translation is CATSDSSGGADTQYF.

The V gene is TRBV7-9, the J gene TRBJ2-1, with 8 bases identical to TRBD1. The CDR3 length is 16 residues. In germline, CDR1 is SEHNR, CDR2 FQNEAQ (reference sequence). Trimming cost V 5 bases and J 0 bases; bases outside gene matches: 6. The chain's CDR3 is CASSLQGDSSYNEQFF. The CDR3 DNA reads TGTGCCAGCAGCCTACAGGGGGACAGCTCCTACAATGAGCAGTTCTTC.

A note on this clone: Other nucleotide sequences in the sample specify the same CDR3. The gene calls are TRBV6-2 or TRBV6-3 and TRBJ1-5; D remains ambiguous. CDR1 and CDR2 (germline): MNHEY, SVGEGT. V lost 2 bases and J lost 2, with 4 bases in between. This CDR3 contains 13 residues. The CDR3 nucleotides are TGTGCCAGCAGTTACCCCGGCAATCAGCCCCAGCATTTT. Protein product: CASSYPGNQPQHF.

This chain joins TRBV6-5 and TRBJ1-2; D might be TRBD1 (6 bases). Per germline, CDR1 MNHEY and CDR2 SVGAGI. The CDR3 contains 12 residues. V lost 8 bases to trimming and J lost 8 bases, with 15 bases between them. DNA of the CDR3: TGTGCCAGCCTCAAACAGGGATCGGGCTACACCTTC. Its translation is CASLKQGSGYTF.

This chain joins TRBV21-1 and TRBJ2-7; the table's TRBD1 call for D was not verified on the DNA. TRBV21-1 counts as a pseudogene. This CDR3 has 16 amino acids. CDR3 amino acids: CASSKGGQGAQGEQYF. DNA of the CDR3: TGTGCCAGCAGCAAAGGGGGACAGGGGGCACAAGGCGAGCAGTACTTC.

V usage is TRBV4-1 and J usage is TRBJ2-1; TRBD2 matches at 8 bases. CDR3 size: 14 residues. V shed 5 bases, J shed 9 bases, and the junction held 9 bases outside the gene matches. Germline CDR1 MGHRA, CDR2 YSYEKL. CDR3 in amino acids: CASSDYGGATEQFF. CDR3 coding DNA: TGCGCCAGCAGCGATTACGGGGGGGCCACTGAGCAGTTCTTC.

This clone came up once. The CDR3 coding sequence is TGCGCCAGCACCCCGGACACAGGGGGCGAGCAGTACTTC. It encodes CASTPDTGGEQYF. The chain is built from TRBV5-1 and TRBJ2-7; 8 positions agree with TRBD1. The ends lost 6 bases at V and 6 bases at J; junction bases unmatched: 8. CDR1 and CDR2 (germline): SGHRS, YFSETQ. The CDR3 sequence is 13 residues long.

This clone has a single count. This chain joins TRBV7-6 and TRBJ1-2; 10 nucleotides align to TRBD1. The CDR3 loop spans 15 amino acids. Trimming removed 5 bases from V and 2 bases from J; junction bases left unmatched: 5. Germline CDR1 SGHVS, CDR2 FNYEAQ. DNA for the CDR3: TGTGCCAGCAGCCACGGACAGGGGGACAACTATGGCTACACCTTC. It translates to CASSHGQGDNYGYTF.

This chain links TRBV30 with TRBJ2-3, with 11 bases identical to TRBD2. The CDR3 contains 17 residues. The germline CDR1 and CDR2 sequences are GTSNPN and SVGIG (reference sequence). The junction had 12 bases not matched to a gene; V was cut back by 1 base and J by 6 bases. CDR3 in DNA: TGTGCCTGGAGTGACCCCAAACTAGCGGGGGCCCGCGATACGCAGTATTTT. Protein sequence: CAWSDPKLAGARDTQYF. The whole variable domain, remainder taken from reference TRBV30 and TRBJ2-3, is SQTIHQWPATLVQPVGSPLSLECTVEGTSNPNLYWYRQAAGRGLQLLFYSVGIGQISSEVPQNLSASRPQDRQFILSSKKLLLSDSGFYLCAWSDPKLAGARDTQYFGPGTRLTVL.

The chain is built from TRBV6-4 and TRBJ2-2; D is perhaps TRBD1 (6 bases). V lost 5 bases to trimming and J lost 0 bases, with 7 bases between them. CDR1 and CDR2 (germline): MRHNA, SNTAGT. CDR3 length: 14 residues. In DNA, the CDR3 is TGTGCCAGCAGTAGGACAGCGAACACCGGGGAGCTGTTTTTT. It codes for CASSRTANTGELFF.

In the case of this clone: One end of the junction is discordant with germline, which a read error may explain. The genes are TRBV11-2 and TRBJ1-1, with D maybe TRBD1 (6 bases). CDR1 SGHAT and CDR2 FQNNGV come from the germline V gene. CDR3 length: 11 amino acids. The CDR3 DNA reads TGTGCCAGCAGCTTTCTACAGGGTGCTATCTTT. Protein product: CASSFLQGAIF.

The rearrangement joins TRBV19 to TRBJ1-2; 9 nucleotides line up with TRBD1. V shed 8 bases and J 4 bases; nucleotides not matched to a gene: 8. Germline V gene lookup returns CDR1 LNHDA and CDR2 SQIVND (reference sequence). The CDR3 has 14 amino acids. The DNA of the CDR3 is TGTGCCAGTGCGGCTGACAGGGGGATCTATGGCTACACCTTC. Encoded protein: CASAADRGIYGYTF.

The chain couples TRBV7-8 to TRBJ2-3; a possible D gene is TRBD1 (5 bases). The germline CDR1 and CDR2 sequences are SGHVS and FQNEAQ. There are 17 residues in the CDR3. The V and J ends lost 5 bases and 3 bases respectively, with 21 bases between them. CDR3 residues: CASSPLGGRADTDTQYF. DNA for the CDR3: TGTGCCAGCAGCCCCTTGGGTGGCAGGGCCGATACAGATACGCAGTATTTT.

This sequence joins TRBV28 and TRBJ2-7; 11 bases align to TRBD1. Germline trimming cut 6 bases from V and 5 bases from J; bases unmatched to any gene: 6. This CDR3 comprises 14 residues. The germline gives CDR1 MDHEN, CDR2 SYDVKM. The CDR3 here is CASSQDRGLDEQYF. As DNA, the CDR3 is TGTGCCAGCAGCCAGGACAGGGGGCTAGACGAGCAGTACTTC. The entire variable domain, with the rest obtained from reference TRBV28 and TRBJ2-7, is as follows: DVKVTQSSRYLVKRTGEKVFLECVQDMDHENMFWYRQDPGLGLRLIYFSYDVKMKEKGDIPEGYSVSREKKERFSLILESASTNQTSMYLCASSQDRGLDEQYFGPGTRLTVT.

The CDR3 sequence: CASSPYAGPNTEAFF. The CDR3 DNA reads TGTGCCAGCAGTCCTTATGCAGGGCCGAACACTGAAGCTTTCTTT. This rearrangement joins TRBV7-3 to TRBJ1-1; tentative D call: TRBD1 (5 bases). With 6 bases removed from V and 1 base from J, the gap between germline ends came to 15 bases. Per the germline V gene, CDR1 is SGHTA and CDR2 is FQGTGA. The CDR3 runs to 15 residues.

The chain uses TRBV2 and TRBJ1-4; 9 nucleotides agree with TRBD1. Per germline, CDR1 SNHLY and CDR2 FYNNEI. J lost 8 bases, V lost 6 bases, and 10 bases had no gene match. The CDR3 is 15 residues long. CDR3 residues: CASRATTGGSEKLFF. CDR3 DNA sequence: TGTGCCAGCAGGGCCACGACAGGGGGTAGCGAAAAACTGTTTTTT.

This chain uses TRBV5-1 with TRBJ2-3; D is perhaps TRBD2 (6 bases). Trimming cost V 7 bases and J 0 bases, with 21 bases left between them. In germline, CDR1 is SGHRS, CDR2 YFSETQ. This CDR3 has 17 residues. The CDR3 spells CASAPPVTSASTDTQYF. In nucleotides, the CDR3 is TGCGCCAGCGCCCCCCCTGTGACTAGTGCTAGCACAGATACGCAGTATTTT.

The chain recombines TRBV5-4 with TRBJ1-1; TRBD1 aligns across 8 bases. In germline, CDR1 is SGHNT, CDR2 YYREEE (reference sequence). This CDR3 is built from 12 residues. After removal of 4 bases from V and 8 bases from J, the junction contained 4 bases not matched to a gene. For the CDR3, the DNA is TGTGCCAGCAGCCCAGGGGGCAAGGAAGCTTTCTTT. This gives the protein CASSPGGKEAFF.

This clone has only one observation. The chain is built from TRBV25-1 and TRBJ1-4; 8 bases agree with TRBD1. The CDR3 loop spans 14 amino acids. The germline CDR1 and CDR2 sequences are MGHDK and SYGVNS. After removal of 3 bases from V and 14 bases from J, the junction contained 11 bases not matched to a gene. The CDR3 here is CASSDDPDRVGLFF. The CDR3, as DNA: TGTGCCAGCAGTGACGACCCGGACAGGGTGGGGCTGTTTTTT.

V usage is TRBV6-6 and J usage is TRBJ2-1, with 7 bases aligning to TRBD1. This CDR3 has 15 amino acids. Germline-derived CDR1 and CDR2 are MNHNY and SVGAGI (reference sequence). V trimming: 0 bases; J trimming: 4 bases; junction bases outside the gene matches: 3. CDR3 in amino acids: CASSYSVGQYNEQFF. DNA for the CDR3: TGTGCCAGCAGTTACTCCGTGGGACAGTACAATGAGCAGTTCTTC.

The genes are TRBV6-2 or TRBV6-3 and TRBJ2-6; tentatively, D is TRBD2 (5 bases). V was clipped by 3 bases and J by 1 base, with 7 bases between them. The CDR3 has 15 residues. Germline loops: CDR1 MNHEY, CDR2 SVGEGT. The CDR3, as DNA: TGTGCCAGCAGTTATCGGGGTTCTGGGGCCAACGTCCTGACTTTC. Encoded protein: CASSYRGSGANVLTF.

This clone was counted a single time. The gene calls are TRBV24-1 and TRBJ1-1; 8 bases map to TRBD1. Looked up from germline, CDR1 is KGHDR and CDR2 is SFDVKD. V shed 7 bases, J shed 1 base, and the junction held 1 base outside the gene matches. This CDR3 spans 13 amino acids. The CDR3 sequence: CATRDRENTEAFF. CDR3 in DNA: TGTGCCACCAGGGACAGGGAGAACACTGAAGCTTTCTTT.

The chain carries TRBV5-1 and TRBJ1-3; possibly TRBD1 for D (6 bases). V dropped 0 bases and J dropped 4 bases, with 14 bases sitting between them. Germline V gene lookup returns CDR1 SGHRS and CDR2 YFSETQ. The CDR3 runs 16 residues. CDR3 DNA: TGCGCCAGCAGCTTGGCCGGCGGGGGGGCCGGAAACACCATATATTTT. Its protein is CASSLAGGGAGNTIYF.

The rearrangement links TRBV29-1 to TRBJ2-6; D uncertain. The CDR3 is 12 residues long. The germline V and J ends were trimmed by 4 bases and 7 bases, with 8 bases remaining between them. CDR1 and CDR2 from the germline V gene are SQVTM and ANQGSEA. CDR3 coding DNA: TGCAGCGTTGCTCCCAGTGCCAACGTCCTGACTTTC. Encoded protein: CSVAPSANVLTF.